A single TCR beta chain is shown here with its context. This clonotype was recorded many times. Its antigen has not been determined. The record has no base qualities; no much larger clone is one base away. Preparation of the library involved PCR. TCRdb records Illumina HiSeq 2500 as the sequencer. Molecular barcoding was employed in the preparation of TCR libraries, with unique molecular identifiers being used to normalize TCRbeta repertoire quantification. The public reads were reprocessed in TCRdb via fastp at Q25 and MiXCR, keeping in-frame beta chains. Identical CDR3 proteins give one entry, which carries the most common genes and DNA. This sample gives approximately 300,000 distinct CDR3 sequences in total; roughly a tenth of them show up just once. The top ten constitute 7.5% of the sample. CDR3 length: 19 amino acids, cysteine to phenylalanine. The kept DNA is CDR3 alone, 57 bases in frame from the first base. V sheds 0 bases and J sheds 1 base, leaving 22 bases between their ends. The CDR1 and CDR2 encoded by the germline V gene (reference sequence) are DFQATT and SNEGSKA.

In the paper's terms, the treatment or condition label means: allogeneic hematopoietic cell transplantation with graft depleted of TCRalphabeta T cells and CD19 B cells. The children who served as transplant recipients had been given grafts of TCRalphabeta/CD19-depleted allogeneic hematopoietic cells. The sample comes from a study of T-cell reconstitution after alpha-beta-depleted transplantation in children (dated by TCRdb to about 2016). About the investigation overall: Using TCR repertoire profiling, the study followed T-cell immune reconstitution in a quantitative way in children after TCRalphabeta/CD19-depleted allogeneic hematopoietic cell transplantation.

Beyond this particular receptor, the publication reports: Apparently early alphabetaT-cell count recovery about two months after transplant reportedly relied on only several hundred rapidly expanded clones derived from non-depleted graft cells. In some patients, the high TCRbeta diversity seen at day 60 was put down to recipient T cells and intrathymic progenitors that had survived conditioning. The frequencies of hyperexpanded clones fell over the following months, and after one year, T-cell counts and TCRbeta diversity were mostly attributed to newly produced T cells.

This receptor was identified in a boy younger than two with acute myeloid leukemia, due to receive a stem cell transplant. Material: PBMCs, obtained before TCRalphabeta/CD19-depleted stem cell transplant. The rearranged segments are TRBV20-1 and TRBJ2-4; no confident D gene assignment can be made. The nucleotide sequence is TGCAGTGCTAGAGATCAGGCTGGGTACGGACGTTGGGCCAAAAACATTCAGTACTTC. Translated, it reads CSARDQAGYGRWAKNIQYF.